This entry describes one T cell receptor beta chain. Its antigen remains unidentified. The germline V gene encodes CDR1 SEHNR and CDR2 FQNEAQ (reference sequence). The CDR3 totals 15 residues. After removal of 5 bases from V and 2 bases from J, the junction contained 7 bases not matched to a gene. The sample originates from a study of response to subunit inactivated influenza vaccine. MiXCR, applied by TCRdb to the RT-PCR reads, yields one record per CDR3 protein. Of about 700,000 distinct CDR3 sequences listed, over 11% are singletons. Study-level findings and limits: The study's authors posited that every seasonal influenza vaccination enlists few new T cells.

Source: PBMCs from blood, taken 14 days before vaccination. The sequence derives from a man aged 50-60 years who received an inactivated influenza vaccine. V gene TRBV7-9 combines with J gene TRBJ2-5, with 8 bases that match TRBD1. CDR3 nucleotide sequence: TGTGCCAGCAGCCCTAACACAGGGGGTCAAGAGACCCAGTACTTC. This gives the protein CASSPNTGGQETQYF.